The 28 T cell receptor beta chains below come from one sample, sequenced in a study of CD8 T cells in ankylosing spondylitis. TCRdb reprocessed the 5' RACE reads with MiXCR, giving one entry per CDR3 protein. The table records hundreds of thousands of distinct CDR3 sequences, over 8.5% of them present only once. What was sequenced was blood, either unsorted or a sorted T cell fraction (not recorded which). Receptor source: a male donor with ankylosing spondylitis or in good health (not recorded which).

This clonotype was recorded at least ten times. The chain's CDR3 is CSALQGDGNTIYF. CDR3 sequence (DNA): TGCAGCGCTCTGCAGGGGGATGGAAACACCATATATTTT. J is TRBJ1-3 and V is TRBV29-1; TRBD1 matches 7 bases. J was trimmed by 3 bases and V by 7 bases; bases with no gene match: 6. This CDR3 contains 13 residues. Germline values: CDR1 SQVTM, CDR2 ANQGSEA.

This clonotype was recorded many times. The chain has TRBV5-1 and TRBJ2-3, with 8 nucleotides matching TRBD2. V gave up 4 bases and J gave up 2 bases; unmatched junction bases: 6. Germline V gives CDR1 SGHRS, CDR2 YFSETQ. The CDR3 runs 15 residues. In nucleotides, the CDR3 is TGCGCCAGCAGCGTCGGGGGGGCCAACACAGATACGCAGTATTTT. Translating it yields CASSVGGANTDTQYF.

This clonotype has at least ten counts. CDR3 loop: CSVYAGITEAFF. CDR3 in DNA: TGCAGCGTTTACGCAGGGATAACTGAAGCTTTCTTT. The chain recombines TRBV29-1 with TRBJ1-1, with D perhaps matching TRBD1 (5 bases). The CDR3 consists of 12 residues. The V and J ends lost 5 bases and 5 bases respectively, with 12 bases between them. In germline, CDR1 is SQVTM, CDR2 ANQGSEA.

This chain uses TRBV5-1 with TRBJ2-3; D is possibly TRBD2 (5 bases). The CDR3 loop spans 13 amino acids. Trimming cost V 6 bases and J 2 bases, with 10 bases left between them. The germline CDR1 and CDR2 sequences are SGHRS and YFSETQ. CDR3 in amino acids: CASKGLPTDTQYF. The CDR3 bases are TGCGCCAGCAAAGGACTCCCCACAGATACGCAGTATTTT.

This clonotype has ten or more counts. DNA for the CDR3: TGCGCCAGCAGGGCCGGTAGCGGGAGACTCACAGATACGCAGTATTTT. Protein product: CASRAGSGRLTDTQYF. This rearrangement joins TRBV5-1 to TRBJ2-3; 9 bases align to TRBD2. Trimming at V came to 5 bases and at J to 2 bases, leaving 9 bases not matched to a gene. CDR3 length equals 16 residues. Germline V gives CDR1 SGHRS, CDR2 YFSETQ.

This clonotype was seen a few times. This rearrangement joins TRBV4-3 to TRBJ2-7; D gene uncertain. There are 15 residues in the CDR3. V lost 0 bases, J lost 0 bases, and 9 bases lay in between. Germline CDR1 is LGHNA and CDR2 is YSLEER. This chain's CDR3 is CASSQDLSSSYEQYF. The CDR3 DNA is TGCGCCAGCAGCCAAGATCTTTCTAGCTCCTACGAGCAGTACTTC.

The table lists this clonotype with many counts. The chain carries TRBV7-9 and TRBJ2-5; possibly TRBD1 for D (5 bases). This CDR3 contains 12 residues. Germline CDR1 and CDR2: SEHNR and FQNEAQ (reference sequence). V lost 8 bases to trimming and J lost 3 bases, with 10 bases between them. CDR3 DNA: TGTGCCAGCGAAGACAGCGAAGAGACCCAGTACTTC. This encodes CASEDSEETQYF.

This clonotype was seen many times. The chain has TRBV12-3 or TRBV12-4 and TRBJ1-2; perhaps TRBD1 as D (6 bases). The V gene lost 3 bases and the J gene lost 7 bases, with 12 bases spanning the gap. There are 13 residues in the CDR3. The CDR3 coding sequence is TGTGCCAGCAGTTTCGCCCGGGGGCTTGGCTACACCTTC. Its protein is CASSFARGLGYTF.

This clonotype was detected ten times or more. The chain carries TRBV20-1 and TRBJ2-1, with D tentatively TRBD2 (5 bases). The CDR3 length is 14 residues. Per germline, CDR1 DFQATT and CDR2 SNEGSKA (reference sequence). V lost 3 bases and J 0 bases, leaving 9 bases between the germline ends. For the CDR3, the DNA is TGCAGTGCTAGGAGCGGAAGCTCCTACAATGAGCAGTTCTTC. Protein product: CSARSGSSYNEQFF.

This clonotype has a count of ten or more. V is TRBV4-3 and J is TRBJ2-7; TRBD1 matches at 11 bases. Trimming at V came to 0 bases and at J to 7 bases, leaving 5 bases not matched to a gene. The CDR3 covers 15 residues. Germline CDR1 is LGHNA and CDR2 is YSLEER. CDR3 protein: CASSQDVGQGEEQYF. In DNA form, the CDR3 reads TGCGCCAGCAGCCAAGATGTGGGACAGGGGGAAGAGCAGTACTTC.

This clonotype was counted at least ten times. V and J are TRBV3-1 and TRBJ2-5; D is ambiguous. The V end lost 1 base, the J end lost 4 bases, and 13 bases lay between the germline ends. CDR1 is LGHDT and CDR2 is YNNKEL in the germline V gene (reference sequence). The CDR3 spans 15 residues. CDR3 sequence: CASSQGLGKGETQYF. DNA of the CDR3: TGTGCCAGCAGCCAAGGTTTAGGAAAAGGAGAGACCCAGTACTTC.

This clonotype appeared many times. The V call is TRBV7-2, the J call TRBJ2-1; 7 nucleotides line up with TRBD1. CDR1 SGHTA and CDR2 FQGNSA come from the germline V gene. With V trimmed by 5 bases and J by 1 base, 5 bases remained unmatched. There are 15 residues in the CDR3. The DNA for the CDR3 is TGTGCCAGCAGCGGGGGACAGATTTCCTACAATGAGCAGTTCTTC. Translated: CASSGGQISYNEQFF.

This clonotype was counted a few times. The chain joins TRBV5-1 to TRBJ2-3, with 7 bases identical to TRBD1. This CDR3 has 17 amino acids. With V trimmed by 3 bases and J by 3 bases, 13 bases remained unmatched. Germline V gene data show CDR1 as SGHRS and CDR2 as YFSETQ. The CDR3 loop is CASSSTQGVRVTDTQYF. CDR3 DNA: TGCGCCAGCAGCTCGACCCAGGGGGTCAGGGTTACAGATACGCAGTATTTT. The entire variable domain, with the rest obtained from reference TRBV5-1 and TRBJ2-3, is as follows: KAGVTQTPRYLIKTRGQQVTLSCSPISGHRSVSWYQQTPGQGLQFLFEYFSETQRNKGNFPGRFSGRQFSNSRSEMNVSTLELGDSALYLCASSSTQGVRVTDTQYFGPGTRLTVL.

The chain joins TRBV12-3 or TRBV12-4 to TRBJ2-7; D is perhaps TRBD1 (6 bases). Trimming shortened V by 6 bases and J by 7 bases, and 16 bases separated the two germline ends. This CDR3 region has 13 residues. CDR3 region: CASRRTEAEEQYF. CDR3 nucleotides: TGTGCCAGCAGACGGACAGAGGCCGAGGAGCAGTACTTC.

This clonotype was seen a few times. The CDR3 nucleotides read TGTGCCAGCTCACGACTAGCACCGACGAACACCGGGGAGCTGTTTTTT. Amino acids: CASSRLAPTNTGELFF. This chain joins TRBV18 and TRBJ2-2, with 7 bases that match TRBD2. Germline loops: CDR1 KGHSH, CDR2 LQKENI. The CDR3 totals 16 residues. V shed 4 bases, J shed 0 bases, and the junction held 5 bases outside the gene matches.

Ten or more counts support this clonotype. This chain uses TRBV5-5 with TRBJ1-5, with D possibly TRBD1 on 5 matching bases. The germline CDR1 and CDR2 sequences are SGHKS and YYEKEE (reference sequence). Trimming took 4 bases from V and 1 from J, leaving 12 bases between them. The CDR3 consists of 15 residues. The CDR3 here is CASSILGESNQPQHF. The CDR3 region has the DNA TGTGCCAGCAGCATATTGGGGGAAAGCAATCAGCCCCAGCATTTT.

This clonotype was seen more than once but under ten times. The V gene is TRBV7-3, the J gene TRBJ2-3; D not certain. In germline, CDR1 is SGHTA, CDR2 FQGTGA. V was trimmed by 4 bases and J by 6 bases, leaving 11 bases between them. The CDR3 extends over 13 amino acids. CDR3 sequence: CASSYSYEDTQYF. The CDR3 DNA sequence: TGTGCCAGCAGCTACTCATATGAGGATACGCAGTATTTT.

This clonotype was seen repeatedly, ten times or more. V usage is TRBV4-3 and J usage is TRBJ1-1; TRBD1 agrees at 11 bases. CDR1 and CDR2 (germline): LGHNA, YSLEER. After removal of 4 bases from V and 3 bases from J, the junction contained 4 bases not matched to a gene. CDR3 length equals 15 residues. CDR3 DNA sequence: TGCGCCAGCAGCCCCGGGACAGGGGGGGACACTGAAGCTTTCTTT. This translates into CASSPGTGGDTEAFF.

The CDR3 region has the DNA TGTGCCAGCAGCGTTTTTCGGGTAGCGGGAGCGGGGGAGCTGTTTTTT. Translated: CASSVFRVAGAGELFF. The chain joins TRBV9 to TRBJ2-2, with TRBD2 identical over 9 bases. This CDR3 region has 16 residues. Per the germline V gene, CDR1 is SGDLS and CDR2 is YYNGEE. The J segment lost 8 bases and the V segment lost 2 bases, leaving 10 bases of the junction unmatched.

This clonotype was recorded many times. The genes are TRBV30 and TRBJ2-3; D is unresolved. With 0 bases removed from V and 5 bases from J, the gap between germline ends came to 6 bases. The germline gives CDR1 GTSNPN, CDR2 SVGIG (reference sequence). The CDR3 sequence is 12 residues long. As DNA, the CDR3 is TGTGCCTGGAGTGTAGGTGGAGATACGCAGTATTTT. It codes for CAWSVGGDTQYF.

On this clonotype: Compared with germline, one end of the junction differs, possibly owing to a read error. The rearrangement links TRBV7-7 to TRBJ2-5, with D unclear. The V gene's germline CDR1 is SSHAT and CDR2 FNYEAQ (reference sequence). The CDR3 has 14 amino acids. CDR3 residues: CASSQSARMETQYF. The CDR3 DNA reads TGTGCTAGCAGCCAAAGCGCTCGGATGGAGACCCAGTACTTC.

The chain links TRBV7-2 to TRBJ2-1, with TRBD2 as a possible D gene (6 bases). Per the germline V gene, CDR1 is SGHTA and CDR2 is FQGNSA. V was trimmed by 7 bases and J by 5 bases, leaving 21 bases between them. The CDR3 covers 16 residues. The CDR3 is CASTTTWFGGNNEQFF. The CDR3 bases are TGTGCCAGCACCACTACTTGGTTCGGGGGAAACAATGAGCAGTTCTTC. The full variable domain, its missing parts supplied by reference TRBV7-2 and TRBJ2-1, is GAGVSQSPSNKVTEKGKDVELRCDPISGHTALYWYRQSLGQGLEFLIYFQGNSAPDKSGLPSDRFSAERTGGSVSTLTIQRTQQEDSAVYLCASTTTWFGGNNEQFFGPGTRLTVL.

The chain is built from TRBV15 and TRBJ2-2, with D possibly TRBD1 on 6 matching bases. The CDR3 consists of 16 residues. Germline V lookup: CDR1 LNHNV, CDR2 YYDKDF (reference sequence). V was trimmed by 1 base and J by 5 bases, leaving 14 bases between them. CDR3 nucleotides: TGTGCCACCAGCAGAGGGGGGACATTACAAACCGGGGAGCTGTTTTTT. Protein sequence: CATSRGGTLQTGELFF.

This clonotype was seen many times. The rearrangement joins TRBV7-9 to TRBJ1-1, with no clear D. Germline V gene data show CDR1 as SEHNR and CDR2 as FQNEAQ (reference sequence). The CDR3 length is 14 residues. Trimming removed 0 bases from V and 3 bases from J, with 8 bases in between. CDR3 bases: TGTGCCAGCAGCTTAGCGAGTGGGGACACTGAAGCTTTCTTT. Translation gives CASSLASGDTEAFF.

J is TRBJ1-5 and V is TRBV18; D ambiguous. CDR1 and CDR2 (germline): KGHSH, LQKENI. The CDR3 covers 15 residues. V was trimmed by 6 bases and J by 2 bases, leaving 14 bases between them. The chain's CDR3 is CASSTGSQGNQPQHF. For the CDR3, the DNA is TGTGCCAGCTCTACGGGCAGCCAGGGCAATCAGCCCCAGCATTTT.

This clonotype was seen ten or more times. This chain uses TRBV20-1 with TRBJ2-2; 9 bases are a match to TRBD2. Trimming removed 5 bases from V and 4 bases from J; junction bases left unmatched: 8. Looked up from germline, CDR1 is DFQATT and CDR2 is SNEGSKA (reference sequence). This CDR3 has 15 residues. CDR3: CSASPGLAGTGELFF. The CDR3 coding sequence is TGCAGTGCTTCTCCGGGACTAGCAGGCACCGGGGAGCTGTTTTTT.

The table lists this clonotype with many counts. The chain has TRBV6-1 and TRBJ1-5; 9 bases are a match to TRBD1. Germline CDR1 reads MNHNS; CDR2 reads SASEGT. This CDR3 contains 14 residues. With V trimmed by 4 bases and J by 7 bases, 5 bases remained unmatched. CDR3 DNA sequence: TGTGCCAGCAGTGTGGATACAGGGGGCCAGCCCCAGCATTTT. Protein: CASSVDTGGQPQHF.

This clonotype was seen ten or more times. The rearrangement uses TRBV9 and TRBJ1-1, with a tentative D call TRBD1 (5 bases). Trimming took off 0 bases at V and 8 bases at J, with 14 bases between the two ends. CDR3 length: 14 residues. The germline V gene has CDR1 SGDLS and CDR2 YYNGEE. CDR3: CASSVATRGAEAFF. In DNA form, the CDR3 reads TGTGCCAGCAGCGTAGCTACTCGGGGCGCCGAAGCTTTCTTT. Full variable domain (outside the CDR3, taken from reference TRBV9 and TRBJ1-1): DSGVTQTPKHLITATGQRVTLRCSPRSGDLSVYWYQQSLDQGLQFLIQYYNGEERAKGNILERFSAQQFPDLHSELNLSSLELGDSALYFCASSVATRGAEAFFGQGTRLTVV.